Sequencing of this TCR beta chain was carried out in a study of blood T cell repertoires in COVID-19. As for the study in general: Researchers got acute and convalescent COVID-19 samples from the United States, Italy and Spain.

The CDR3 consists of 13 residues. V lost 7 bases, J lost 0 bases, and 7 bases lay in between. Germline V gives CDR1 KGHDR, CDR2 SFDVKD. In Seattle, patients joined the study during active infection and were tracked longitudinally. Per the authors' pipeline: Quantification of nucleated cells was approximated via reference gene primer amplification. Assay used: immunoSEQ multiplex PCR; TCRdb lists only in-frame clones, some missing. V and J calls and clone size are those listed in that table; D and trimming were worked out from the DNA. The sample has roughly 300,000 clones; about 86% are singletons. Specimen: peripheral blood. The chain recombines TRBV24-1 with TRBJ2-3, with D possibly being TRBD2 (5 bases). This TCR derives from a woman aged 25 to 39 with COVID-19, enrolled during active disease. CDR3 coding DNA: TGTGCCACCAGACCTAGCAGCACAGATACGCAGTATTTT. Translation gives CATRPSSTDTQYF.